This T cell receptor (beta chain) emerged from a study of PD-L1 blockade in urothelial cancer. Across the whole study: Each patient had 0 to 3 earlier chemotherapy regimens.

CDR1 is SGDLS, CDR2 YYNGEE, per germline. V was clipped by 4 bases and J by 1 base; unmatched bases: 1. The CDR3 is 15 residues long. Time point: peripheral blood 6 weeks after treatment start. Every patient provided from 1 to 8 samples, collected pretreatment and on-treatment. Profiling relied on immunoSEQ multiplex PCR, and the TCRdb table lists in-frame clones only, not all of them. The data hold 40,000 to 45,000 clones, with roughly 80% observed a single time. The origin of this receptor is a man aged 55 to 70 with urothelial cancer. The source was PBMCs, collected around atezolizumab (anti-PD-L1) treatment. The rearrangement joins TRBV9 to TRBJ2-3, with 12 bases fitting TRBD2. The CDR3, as DNA: TGTGCCAGCAGCTCTAGCGGGGGGGGCACAGATACGCAGTATTTT. Protein product: CASSSSGGGTDTQYF. Using reference TRBV9 and TRBJ2-3 for the parts outside the CDR3, the full variable domain is DSGVTQTPKHLITATGQRVTLRCSPRSGDLSVYWYQQSLDQGLQFLIQYYNGEERAKGNILERFSAQQFPDLHSELNLSSLELGDSALYFCASSSSGGGTDTQYFGPGTRLTVL.